The 6 T cell receptor beta chains reported below all come from one sample, sequenced in a study of T cells in Graves' hyperthyroidism and ophthalmopathy. Researchers amplified the TCR beta CDR3 regions from RNA transcripts. Primed by the HTBI set, a first-round RT-PCR was run on the TCR CDR3. MiXCR, applied by TCRdb to the multiplex PCR reads, yields one record per CDR3 protein. The table records a few hundred thousand distinct CDR3 sequences, approximately 17% of them present only once. The sequencing sample was made of blood. These TCRs come from a man aged 18-30 years with Graves' ophthalmopathy.

This clonotype was seen only a few times. This chain links TRBV6-1 with TRBJ1-1; 7 bases agree with TRBD1. J lost 3 bases, V lost 5 bases, and 3 bases had no gene match. This CDR3 is built from 13 residues. Germline V gives CDR1 MNHNS, CDR2 SASEGT. Here the CDR3 DNA reads TGTGCCAGCAGTAAGGGGACAGACACTGAAGCTTTCTTT. Residues: CASSKGTDTEAFF.

The chain uses TRBV24-1 and TRBJ1-1, with unresolved D. The V gene's germline CDR1 is KGHDR and CDR2 SFDVKD. V shed 9 bases and J shed 3 bases, with 10 bases lying between them. This CDR3 contains 12 residues. The CDR3 is CATSGRDTEAFF. As DNA, the CDR3 is TGTGCCACCTCGGGTAGGGACACTGAAGCTTTCTTT.

This clonotype was seen at least ten times. The chain joins TRBV14 to TRBJ1-2, with a weak D call TRBD1 (5 bases). V shed 6 bases and J shed 4 bases, with 9 bases lying between them. The CDR3 is 12 amino acids. Germline V gene lookup returns CDR1 SGHDN and CDR2 FVKESK. The CDR3: CASRGETYGYTF. In DNA form, the CDR3 reads TGTGCCAGCAGAGGGGAGACCTATGGCTACACCTTC.

This clonotype was picked up many times. This chain joins TRBV3-1 and TRBJ2-1; unclear D gene. Trimming left V 1 base short and J 7 bases short, with 5 bases between. This CDR3 region has 12 residues. Germline V CDR1 and CDR2: LGHDT, YNNKEL (reference sequence). CDR3 region: CASSQVGNEQFF. For the CDR3, the DNA is TGTGCCAGCAGCCAAGTCGGGAATGAGCAGTTCTTC.

This clonotype was picked up a small number of times. The CDR3 sequence: CASSLGFREAPSYTF. Here the CDR3 DNA reads TGTGCCAGCAGCTTAGGGTTTCGGGAGGCCCCTAGCTACACCTTC. This sequence joins TRBV7-4 and TRBJ1-2; D is unclear. The CDR3 has 15 amino acids. V was pared by 1 base and J by 9 bases, with 18 bases between. CDR1 SGHVT and CDR2 SQSDAQ come from the germline V gene.

This clonotype has only a few counts. The V call is TRBV9, the J call TRBJ2-5, with 11 bases that match TRBD2. The V and J ends lost 4 bases and 2 bases, in that order; junction bases with no gene match: 4. The CDR3 is 15 amino acids. Germline values: CDR1 SGDLS, CDR2 YYNGEE. In DNA form, the CDR3 reads TGTGCCAGCAGCCATAGCGGGGGGGCGCAAGAGACCCAGTACTTC. It is translated as CASSHSGGAQETQYF. The whole variable domain, remainder taken from reference TRBV9 and TRBJ2-5, is DSGVTQTPKHLITATGQRVTLRCSPRSGDLSVYWYQQSLDQGLQFLIQYYNGEERAKGNILERFSAQQFPDLHSELNLSSLELGDSALYFCASSHSGGAQETQYFGPGTRLLVL.